The clone carrying this TCR beta chain was seen a single time. Antigen: not known. V was clipped by 1 base and J by 9 bases, with 13 bases between them. The CDR3 loop spans 14 amino acids. Per the germline V gene, CDR1 is MNHEY and CDR2 is SMNVEV (reference sequence). The sample comes from a study of T cells in localized non-small cell lung cancer. Study observations and caveats: Because sequencing included only one region (of the tumor), heterogeneity remains possible. Blood T cell density predicted longer survival; adjacent-lung clonality, shorter. The greatest T cell clonality was found in uninvolved adjacent lung (higher than in tumor).

This table comes from immunoSEQ multiplex PCR, and its TCRdb copy is limited to in-frame clones, with some not included. The table has about 52,000 clones, less than 85% seen once. The chain combines TRBV27 with TRBJ1-5, with D tentatively TRBD1 (5 bases). The clonotype originates from a woman between 35 and 70 years old with stage II lung adenocarcinoma. This sample comprised PBMCs, obtained before any cancer treatment. The CDR3 region is CASSLFEGSRPQHF. The CDR3 nucleotides are TGTGCCAGCAGTTTATTCGAGGGGTCGAGGCCCCAGCATTTT.